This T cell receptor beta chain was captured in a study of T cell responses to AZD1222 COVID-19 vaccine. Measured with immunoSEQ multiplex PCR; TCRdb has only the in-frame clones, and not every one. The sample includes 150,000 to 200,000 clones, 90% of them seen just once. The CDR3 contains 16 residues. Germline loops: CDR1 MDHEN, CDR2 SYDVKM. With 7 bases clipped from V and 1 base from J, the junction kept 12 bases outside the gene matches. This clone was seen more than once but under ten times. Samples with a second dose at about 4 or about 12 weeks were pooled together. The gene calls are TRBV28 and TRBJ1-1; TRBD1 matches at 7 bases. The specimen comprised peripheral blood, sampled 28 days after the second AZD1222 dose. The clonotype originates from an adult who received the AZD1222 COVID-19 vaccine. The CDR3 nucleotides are TGTGCCAGCAAGACAAGGGGGCTGAGTTGGAACACTGAAGCTTTCTTT. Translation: CASKTRGLSWNTEAFF.